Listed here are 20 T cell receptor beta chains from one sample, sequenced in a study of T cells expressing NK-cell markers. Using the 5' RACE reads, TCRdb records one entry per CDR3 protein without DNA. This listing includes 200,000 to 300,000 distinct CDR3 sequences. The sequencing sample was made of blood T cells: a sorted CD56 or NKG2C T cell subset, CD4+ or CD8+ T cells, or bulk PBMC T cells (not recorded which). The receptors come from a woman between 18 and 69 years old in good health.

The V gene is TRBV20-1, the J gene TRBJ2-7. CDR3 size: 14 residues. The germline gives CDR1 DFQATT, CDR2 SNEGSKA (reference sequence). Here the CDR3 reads CSARASGTSYEQYF.

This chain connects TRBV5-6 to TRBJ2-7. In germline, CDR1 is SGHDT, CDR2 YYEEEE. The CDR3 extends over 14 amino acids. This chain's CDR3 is CASSWGQVVYEQYF.

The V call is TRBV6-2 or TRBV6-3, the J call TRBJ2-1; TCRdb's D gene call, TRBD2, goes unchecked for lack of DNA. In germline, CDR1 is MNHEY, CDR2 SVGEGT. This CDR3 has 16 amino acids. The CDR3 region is CASSYATSGIHNEQFF.

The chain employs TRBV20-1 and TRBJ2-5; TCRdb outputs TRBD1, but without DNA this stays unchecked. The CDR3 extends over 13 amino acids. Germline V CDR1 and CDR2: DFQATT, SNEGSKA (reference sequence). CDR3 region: CSALDRGKETQYF.

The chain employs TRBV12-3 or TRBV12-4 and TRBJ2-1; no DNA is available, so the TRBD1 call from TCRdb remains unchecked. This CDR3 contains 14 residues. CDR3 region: CASSYLQGSREQFF.

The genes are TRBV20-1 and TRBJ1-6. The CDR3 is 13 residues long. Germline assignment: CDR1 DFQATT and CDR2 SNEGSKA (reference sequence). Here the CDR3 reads CSARDREATPLHF.

The CDR3 loop is CASSLGPTGTGAYNEQFF. The chain combines TRBV7-2 with TRBJ2-1; TCRdb's D gene call, TRBD1, goes unchecked for lack of DNA. The length of the CDR3 is 18 residues. Per germline, CDR1 SGHTA and CDR2 FQGNSA.

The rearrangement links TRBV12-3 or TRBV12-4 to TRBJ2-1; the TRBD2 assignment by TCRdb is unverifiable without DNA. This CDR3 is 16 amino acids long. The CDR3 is CASSLILAGTYNEQFF.

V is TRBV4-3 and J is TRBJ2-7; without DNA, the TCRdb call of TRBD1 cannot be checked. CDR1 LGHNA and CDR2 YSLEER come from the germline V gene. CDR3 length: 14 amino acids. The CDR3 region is CASSHTPGPYEQYF.

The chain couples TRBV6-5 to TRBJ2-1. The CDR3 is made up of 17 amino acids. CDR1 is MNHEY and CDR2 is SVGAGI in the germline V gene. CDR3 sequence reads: CASSYLRAASSYNEQFF.

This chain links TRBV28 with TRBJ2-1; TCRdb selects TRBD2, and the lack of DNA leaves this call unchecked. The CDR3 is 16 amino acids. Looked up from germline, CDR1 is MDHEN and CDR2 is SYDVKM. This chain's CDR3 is CASSSSNAGGYNEQFF.

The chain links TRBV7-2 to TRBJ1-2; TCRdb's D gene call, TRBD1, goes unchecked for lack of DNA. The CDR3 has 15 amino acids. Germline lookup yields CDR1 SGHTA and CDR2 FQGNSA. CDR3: CASSLVSGDGDGYTF.

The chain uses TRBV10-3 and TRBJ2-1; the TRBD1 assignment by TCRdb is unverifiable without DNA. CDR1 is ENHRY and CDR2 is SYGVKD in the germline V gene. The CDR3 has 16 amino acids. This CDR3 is CAISEGQGPDLIEQFF.

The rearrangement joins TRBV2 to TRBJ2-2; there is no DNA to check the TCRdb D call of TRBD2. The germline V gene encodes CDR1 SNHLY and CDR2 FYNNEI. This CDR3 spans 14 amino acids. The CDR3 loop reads CASRPGPYTGELFF.

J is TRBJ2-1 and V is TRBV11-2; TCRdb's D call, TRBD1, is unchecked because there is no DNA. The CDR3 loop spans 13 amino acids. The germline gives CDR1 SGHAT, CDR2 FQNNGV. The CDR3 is CASSPDRGNEQFF.

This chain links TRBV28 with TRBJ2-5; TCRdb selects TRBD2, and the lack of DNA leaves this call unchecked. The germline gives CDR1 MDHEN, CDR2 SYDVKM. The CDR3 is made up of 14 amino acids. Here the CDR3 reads CASSGGGPQETQYF.

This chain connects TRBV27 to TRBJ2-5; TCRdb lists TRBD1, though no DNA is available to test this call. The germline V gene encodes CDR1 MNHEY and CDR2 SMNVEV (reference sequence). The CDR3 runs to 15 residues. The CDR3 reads CASSPPGRGPETQYF.

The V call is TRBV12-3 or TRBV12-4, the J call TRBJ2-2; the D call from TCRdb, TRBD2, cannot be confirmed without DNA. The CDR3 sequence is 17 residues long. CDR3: CASRLPGLAGGTGELFF.

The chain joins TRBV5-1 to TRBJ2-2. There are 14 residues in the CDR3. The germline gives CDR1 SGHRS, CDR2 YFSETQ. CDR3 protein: CASIRDSNTGELFF.

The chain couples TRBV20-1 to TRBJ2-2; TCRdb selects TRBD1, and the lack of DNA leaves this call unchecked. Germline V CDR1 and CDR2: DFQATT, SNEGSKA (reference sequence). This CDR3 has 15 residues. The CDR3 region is CSARGRQIGGGELFF.